Listed below are T cell receptor beta chains from one sample, sequenced in a study of blood T cell repertoires in COVID-19. Repertoires were generated with immunoSEQ multiplex PCR, while TCRdb's copy carries only in-frame clones and drops some. This sample has 300,000 to 350,000 clones, with around nine tenths found just once. The sample was PBMCs or T cells enriched from blood (not recorded which). Receptor source: a woman aged 25 to 45 who had recovered from COVID-19. The CDR3 runs from the conserved cysteine through the conserved F or W. The order of the fields is V gene, CDR3 protein.

TRBV28 | CASSLDRVGYTF
TRBV7-2 | CASSPDRVYQPQHF
TRBV24-1 | CATSTGGYEQYF
TRBV21-1 | CASSKEGSSRGNEQFF
TRBV28 | CASFSRMWAVRSSYNSPLHF
TRBV4-2 | CASSQDGTSGSYEQYF
TRBV5-8 | CASSFPVSGYVPQEQYF
TRBV30 | CAWSEAGASDVTTEAFF
TRBV28 | CASRLTGELDEQYF
TRBV18 | CASSPPAGEETQYF
TRBV30 | CAWMFYRGGGYTF
TRBV29-1 | CSVHRGGYGYTF
TRBV5-1 | CASSIGQSTSYEQYF